Presented here are 32 T cell receptor beta chains from one specimen sequenced in a study of blood T cell repertoires in COVID-19. Profiled with immunoSEQ multiplex PCR; TCRdb holds only in-frame clones, not every one. This sample has around 120,000 clones, with roughly 80% found just once. The sample was peripheral blood. These TCRs come from a man in his 70s with acute or convalescent COVID-19.

The chain combines TRBV19 with TRBJ1-5; D is undetermined. CDR1 is LNHDA and CDR2 is SQIVND in the germline V gene (reference sequence). CDR3 length: 19 residues. Trimming shortened V by 3 bases and J by 7 bases, and 28 bases separated the two germline ends. The CDR3 loop is CASSIPGVVGGGFSQPQHF. The DNA of the CDR3 is TGTGCCAGTAGTATCCCGGGAGTTGTAGGTGGCGGATTCTCCCAGCCCCAGCATTTT.

The genes are TRBV7-9 and TRBJ2-7, with D possibly being TRBD1 (6 bases). Per germline, CDR1 SEHNR and CDR2 FQNEAQ (reference sequence). The ends were cut back, 2 bases at V and 6 bases at J, with 11 bases in the middle. This CDR3 is 13 amino acids long. This CDR3 is CASSLRRTVEQYF. As DNA, the CDR3 is TGTGCCAGCAGCTTACGTAGGACAGTCGAGCAGTACTTC.

J is TRBJ1-5 and V is TRBV19, with D tentatively TRBD1 (6 bases). Per germline, CDR1 LNHDA and CDR2 SQIVND (reference sequence). There are 17 residues in the CDR3. Trimming shortened V by 5 bases and J by 2 bases, and 19 bases separated the two germline ends. CDR3 in amino acids: CASSSAWTVYRNQPQHF. The CDR3 region has the DNA TGTGCCAGTAGTTCAGCATGGACAGTCTATCGCAATCAGCCCCAGCATTTT.

This chain joins TRBV5-1 and TRBJ1-1, with 7 positions matching TRBD1. Germline V gene data show CDR1 as SGHRS and CDR2 as YFSETQ. The CDR3 sequence is 14 residues long. The J segment lost 7 bases and the V segment lost 3 bases, leaving 9 bases of the junction unmatched. As DNA, the CDR3 is TGCGCCAGCAGCTCCGGAGGGGGCCGCAGTGAAGCTTTCTTT. Residues: CASSSGGGRSEAFF.

V and J are TRBV27 and TRBJ2-7; 8 bases align to TRBD2. V gave up 6 bases and J gave up 3 bases; unmatched junction bases: 10. Looked up from germline, CDR1 is MNHEY and CDR2 is SMNVEV (reference sequence). This CDR3 is built from 15 residues. CDR3 bases: TGTGCCAGCAGACGATATAGCGGGGACCGCTACGAGCAGTACTTC. Translation gives CASRRYSGDRYEQYF.

The chain carries TRBV6-4 and TRBJ2-2; 7 positions agree with TRBD1. The CDR3 spans 15 residues. With 8 bases clipped from V and 0 bases from J, the junction kept 6 bases outside the gene matches. Germline values: CDR1 MRHNA, CDR2 SNTAGT. This CDR3 reads CASPRDSTNTGELFF. The CDR3 region has the DNA TGTGCCAGCCCCAGGGACAGCACGAACACCGGGGAGCTGTTTTTT.

With regard to this clone: A much larger clone sits a single nucleotide away, making a read error possible. The chain combines TRBV28 with TRBJ2-3; D may be TRBD1 (6 bases). V was trimmed by 6 bases and J by 3 bases, leaving 10 bases between them. The CDR3 has 13 residues. From germline, CDR1 is MDHEN and CDR2 SYDVKM. CDR3 sequence (DNA): TGTGCCAGCAGCCCCGGACAGACAGATACGCAGTATTTT. Protein product: CASSPGQTDTQYF.

The genes are TRBV2 and TRBJ2-3; 7 nucleotides match TRBD2. Germline V lookup: CDR1 SNHLY, CDR2 FYNNEI. V shed 11 bases, J shed 4 bases, and the junction held 12 bases outside the gene matches. The CDR3 has 14 amino acids. CDR3 amino acids: CAGRWTRDADTQYF. As DNA, the CDR3 is TGTGCCGGCCGGTGGACTAGAGATGCAGATACGCAGTATTTT.

This clone was seen a few times. The genes are TRBV15 and TRBJ1-1; possibly TRBD1 for D (6 bases). The CDR3 runs 14 residues. The ends were cut back, 8 bases at V and 10 bases at J, with 23 bases in the middle. Germline CDR1 and CDR2: LNHNV and YYDKDF (reference sequence). The CDR3 bases are TGTGCCACCGGGCGGACTGGACAGACTCAGGGAGCTTTCTTT. Translated, it gives CATGRTGQTQGAFF.

The sample holds one count of this clone. The V gene is TRBV30, the J gene TRBJ1-2; TRBD1 matches 9 bases. CDR1 GTSNPN and CDR2 SVGIG come from the germline V gene (reference sequence). The CDR3 extends over 15 amino acids. V dropped 0 bases and J dropped 6; count of bases not matched to a gene: 8. The CDR3 DNA reads as TGTGCCTGGAGTGTCCGGGGACAGGGAGGTAATGGCTACACCTTC. Translation gives CAWSVRGQGGNGYTF. The whole variable domain, filled in from reference TRBV30 and TRBJ1-2, reads SQTIHQWPATLVQPVGSPLSLECTVEGTSNPNLYWYRQAAGRGLQLLFYSVGIGQISSEVPQNLSASRPQDRQFILSSKKLLLSDSGFYLCAWSVRGQGGNGYTFGSGTRLTVV.

CDR3 loop: CASSYSSNMNTEAFF. The CDR3 nucleotides are TGTGCCAGCAGTTACTCGTCCAACATGAACACTGAAGCTTTCTTT. The rearrangement links TRBV6-5 to TRBJ1-1; D is unclear. This CDR3 spans 15 amino acids. The V end was cut by 0 bases, the J end by 0 bases, with 8 bases between. The germline gives CDR1 MNHEY, CDR2 SVGAGI.

The V gene is TRBV5-8, the J gene TRBJ1-4, with D maybe TRBD1 (6 bases). The CDR3 has 16 amino acids. From germline, CDR1 is SGHTS and CDR2 YDEGEE. V lost 4 bases and J lost 0, with 13 bases in between. CDR3 DNA sequence: TGTGCCAGCAGCCCCGGACAGCTTGCAACTAATGAAAAACTGTTTTTT. Translation gives CASSPGQLATNEKLFF.

The chain is built from TRBV6-5 and TRBJ1-1; 7 nucleotides line up with TRBD1. The CDR3 runs to 15 residues. Unmatched junction bases numbered 4, after V lost 2 bases and J lost 1 base. Germline lookup yields CDR1 MNHEY and CDR2 SVGAGI. The CDR3 loop is CASSYGTAPNTEAFF. The CDR3 DNA follows: TGTGCCAGCAGTTACGGGACAGCGCCGAACACTGAAGCTTTCTTT.

CDR3 DNA sequence: TGTGCCAGCAGCCCAAGGACAGGGGGGGACAATGAGCAGTTCTTC. Amino acid sequence: CASSPRTGGDNEQFF. The genes are TRBV7-6 and TRBJ2-1; 10 bases align to TRBD1. The CDR3 spans 15 residues. Per germline, CDR1 SGHVS and CDR2 FNYEAQ. The junction had 6 bases not matched to a gene; V was cut back by 5 bases and J by 5 bases.

The rearrangement links TRBV9 to TRBJ1-4; 8 bases agree with TRBD1. This CDR3 has 15 residues. Germline lookup yields CDR1 SGDLS and CDR2 YYNGEE. J gave up 2 bases and V 3 bases, and 3 bases lay outside the gene matches. The DNA of the CDR3 is TGTGCCAGCAGCGGAACAGGGGGTACTAATGAAAAACTGTTTTTT. Protein sequence: CASSGTGGTNEKLFF.

V is TRBV28 and J is TRBJ1-5, with a tentative D call TRBD1 (5 bases). The germline gives CDR1 MDHEN, CDR2 SYDVKM. Trimming stripped 2 bases from V and 4 bases from J, with 9 bases between. There are 14 residues in the CDR3. The CDR3 region is CASSLRQNNQPQHF. The CDR3 DNA reads as TGTGCCAGCAGTTTACGACAGAATAATCAGCCCCAGCATTTT.

J is TRBJ2-3 and V is TRBV5-6, with D maybe TRBD1 (7 bases). The CDR3 is 17 residues long. From germline, CDR1 is SGHDT and CDR2 YYEEEE. Trimming left V 0 bases short and J 4 bases short, with 18 bases between. The DNA of the CDR3 is TGTGCCAGCAGCTTGGAGGCAGGGGGGATCTTGTCAGATACGCAGTATTTT. This encodes CASSLEAGGILSDTQYF.

This sequence joins TRBV5-7 and TRBJ2-7; 9 bases match TRBD2. TRBV5-7 qualifies as an ORF whose function is uncertain. V was pared by 2 bases and J by 3 bases, with 9 bases of the junction left unmatched. This CDR3 is built from 16 residues. This CDR3 reads CASSLGLAGQCYEQYF. CDR3 in DNA: TGTGCCAGCAGCTTAGGCCTAGCGGGGCAGTGCTACGAGCAGTACTTC.

The CDR3 nucleotides are TGTGCCAGCAGTTACTCGTTTCAGGGTCCCTACGAGCAGTACTTC. It codes for CASSYSFQGPYEQYF. This chain joins TRBV6-5 and TRBJ2-7; D is perhaps TRBD1 (5 bases). This CDR3 is built from 15 residues. Germline-derived CDR1 and CDR2 are MNHEY and SVGAGI. Trimming removed 0 bases at V and 2 bases at J, with 11 bases between.

The chain couples TRBV7-6 to TRBJ2-3, with D unresolved. Germline CDR1 reads SGHVS; CDR2 reads FNYEAQ. The CDR3 has 15 amino acids. Trimming cost V 5 bases and J 2 bases, with 14 bases left between them. The CDR3 DNA reads TGTGCCAGCAGCCGATTAGAAGTTCTCACAGATACGCAGTATTTT. Its translation: CASSRLEVLTDTQYF. The full variable domain, its missing parts supplied by reference TRBV7-6 and TRBJ2-3, is GAGVSQSPRYKVTKRGQDVALRCDPISGHVSLYWYRQALGQGPEFLTYFNYEAQQDKSGLPNDRFSAERPEGSISTLTIQRTEQRDSAMYRCASSRLEVLTDTQYFGPGTRLTVL.

This chain uses TRBV2 with TRBJ2-6; a possible D gene is TRBD1 (6 bases). Germline V lookup: CDR1 SNHLY, CDR2 FYNNEI. CDR3 length equals 15 residues. V lost 7 bases and J lost 4, with 14 bases in between. The CDR3 DNA sequence: TGTGCCAGCAATCCAGGGGTCACCGGGGCCAACGTCCTGACTTTC. This translates into CASNPGVTGANVLTF.

The CDR3 DNA reads TGCGCCAGCAGCAACTTGGGGGGTGGCTCCTACAATGAGCAGTTCTTC. Amino acids: CASSNLGGGSYNEQFF. V usage is TRBV4-1 and J usage is TRBJ2-1; possible D gene TRBD2, 6 bases. This CDR3 has 16 amino acids. V was cut by 5 bases and J by 0 bases, with 14 bases left in between. In germline, CDR1 is MGHRA, CDR2 YSYEKL.

The rearrangement uses TRBV9 and TRBJ1-1, with D unresolved. In germline, CDR1 is SGDLS, CDR2 YYNGEE. Deletions cut 0 bases from V and 0 bases from J, with 9 bases between. The CDR3 contains 15 residues. The CDR3 nucleotides are TGTGCCAGCAGCGTAGTTGAGGTAATGAACACTGAAGCTTTCTTT. This sequence encodes CASSVVEVMNTEAFF.

The J gene is TRBJ2-2, the V gene TRBV5-1, with 15 positions matching TRBD2. Germline-derived CDR1 and CDR2 are SGHRS and YFSETQ. The CDR3 contains 20 residues. Trimming removed 1 base from V and 3 bases from J; junction bases left unmatched: 10. As DNA, the CDR3 is TGCGCCAGCAGCTTGAGAACCGGACTAGCGGGGGGGTTTGACACCGGGGAGCTGTTTTTT. It specifies CASSLRTGLAGGFDTGELFF. Together with reference TRBV5-1 and TRBJ2-2, the CDR3 gives the full variable domain: KAGVTQTPRYLIKTRGQQVTLSCSPISGHRSVSWYQQTPGQGLQFLFEYFSETQRNKGNFPGRFSGRQFSNSRSEMNVSTLELGDSALYLCASSLRTGLAGGFDTGELFFGEGSRLTVL.

V is TRBV6-6 and J is TRBJ1-1, with 9 nucleotides matching TRBD1. Germline V CDR1 and CDR2: MNHNY, SVGAGI (reference sequence). V gave up 1 base and J gave up 1 base; unmatched junction bases: 4. The CDR3 sequence is 16 residues long. The CDR3 region is CASSYFGTGRNTEAFF. The CDR3 DNA sequence: TGTGCCAGCAGTTACTTTGGGACAGGGAGGAACACTGAAGCTTTCTTT.

Notes on this clone: The CDR3 end shows no conserved phenylalanine or tryptophan, and so a read error is likely. The DNA is omitted, as the CDR3 cannot be located on it reliably, and the CDR3 follows TCRdb's listing. V is TRBV6-5 and J is TRBJ2-7; no DNA check was done on the table's D call, TRBD2. The CDR3 region is 12 residues in length, termini included. The germline V gene has CDR1 MNHEY and CDR2 SVGAGI. Here the CDR3 reads CASSRPPGGGVA.

The chain joins TRBV28 to TRBJ1-2; TRBD1 matches 8 bases. V gave up 3 bases and J gave up 1 base; unmatched junction bases: 1. This CDR3 is 14 amino acids long. Germline lookup yields CDR1 MDHEN and CDR2 SYDVKM. For the CDR3, the DNA is TGTGCCAGCAGTTTCACAGGGGGTAACTATGGCTACACCTTC. Amino acids: CASSFTGGNYGYTF.

The gene calls are TRBV24-1 and TRBJ2-3, with D possibly being TRBD1 (6 bases). The germline V and J ends were trimmed by 1 base and 0 bases, with 7 bases remaining between them. The CDR3 totals 15 residues. Germline V lookup: CDR1 KGHDR, CDR2 SFDVKD. CDR3 loop: CATSDLTGSTDTQYF. CDR3 sequence (DNA): TGTGCCACCAGTGATTTAACAGGGAGCACAGATACGCAGTATTTT.

This clone was seen just once. The rearrangement links TRBV19 to TRBJ2-6, with 8 bases identical to TRBD1. This CDR3 comprises 17 residues. V was clipped by 6 bases and J by 0 bases; unmatched bases: 7. The germline gives CDR1 LNHDA, CDR2 SQIVND (reference sequence). The CDR3 here is CASRDGTGVSGANVLTF. CDR3 coding DNA: TGTGCCAGTAGGGACGGGACAGGAGTCTCTGGGGCCAACGTCCTGACTTTC.

This clone showed up just once. The chain couples TRBV5-4 to TRBJ1-2, with a weak D call TRBD1 (6 bases). The CDR3 loop spans 14 amino acids. V was pared by 2 bases and J by 3 bases, with 11 bases between. In germline, CDR1 is SGHNT, CDR2 YYREEE (reference sequence). The CDR3 protein is CASSFRAGDYGYTF. For the CDR3, the DNA is TGTGCCAGCAGCTTTCGGGCAGGGGACTATGGCTACACCTTC.

The chain joins TRBV19 to TRBJ1-6; D uncertain. The CDR3 has 15 residues. Trimming removed 6 bases from V and 1 base from J, with 10 bases in between. Germline assignment: CDR1 LNHDA and CDR2 SQIVND (reference sequence). The CDR3 reads CASSETVSYNSPLHF. CDR3 DNA sequence: TGTGCCAGTAGCGAAACAGTGTCCTATAATTCACCCCTCCACTTT.

This clone was detected a few times. Here the CDR3 DNA reads TGTGCCAGCTCACCAAACAGCTATGGCTACACCTTC. Protein: CASSPNSYGYTF. The chain employs TRBV18 and TRBJ1-2; D uncertain. The CDR3 is 12 amino acids. V lost 2 bases to trimming and J lost 4 bases, with 5 bases between them. Per the germline V gene, CDR1 is KGHSH and CDR2 is LQKENI.